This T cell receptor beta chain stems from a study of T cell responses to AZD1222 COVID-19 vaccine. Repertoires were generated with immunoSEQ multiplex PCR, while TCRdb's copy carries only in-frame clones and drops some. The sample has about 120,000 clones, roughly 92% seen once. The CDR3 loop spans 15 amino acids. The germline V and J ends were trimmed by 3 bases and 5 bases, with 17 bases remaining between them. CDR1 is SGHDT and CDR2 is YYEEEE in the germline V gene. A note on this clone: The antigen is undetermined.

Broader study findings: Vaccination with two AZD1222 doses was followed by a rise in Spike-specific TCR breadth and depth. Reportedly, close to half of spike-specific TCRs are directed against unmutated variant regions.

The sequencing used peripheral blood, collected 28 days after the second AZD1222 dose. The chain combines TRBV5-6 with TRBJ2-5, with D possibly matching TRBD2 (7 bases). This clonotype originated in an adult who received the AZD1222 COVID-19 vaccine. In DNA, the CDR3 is TGTGCCAGCAGCTCCCCGACGGGGGGCGGTGAGACCCAGTACTTC. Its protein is CASSSPTGGGETQYF. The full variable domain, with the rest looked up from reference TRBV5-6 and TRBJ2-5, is DAGVTQSPTHLIKTRGQQVTLRCSPKSGHDTVSWYQQALGQGPQFIFQYYEEEERQRGNFPDRFSGHQFPNYSSELNVNALLLGDSALYLCASSSPTGGGETQYFGPGTRLLVL.